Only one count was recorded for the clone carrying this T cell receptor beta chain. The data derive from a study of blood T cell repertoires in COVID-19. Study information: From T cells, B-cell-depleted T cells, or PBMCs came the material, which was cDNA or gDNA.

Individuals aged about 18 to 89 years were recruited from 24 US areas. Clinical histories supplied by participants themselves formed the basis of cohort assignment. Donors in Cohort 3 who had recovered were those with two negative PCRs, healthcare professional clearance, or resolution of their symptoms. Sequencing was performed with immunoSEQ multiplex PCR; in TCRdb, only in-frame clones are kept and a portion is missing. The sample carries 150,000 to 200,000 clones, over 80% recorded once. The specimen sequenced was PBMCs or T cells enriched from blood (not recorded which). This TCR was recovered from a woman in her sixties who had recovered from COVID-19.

Here the CDR3 DNA reads TGTGCCAGCAGTGAAGGGCGGGGGTGGACTGAAGCTTTCTTT. This encodes CASSEGRGWTEAFF. V and J are TRBV2 and TRBJ1-1; D might be TRBD1 (5 bases). Germline assignment: CDR1 SNHLY and CDR2 FYNNEI. Trimming cost V 1 base and J 5 bases, with 11 bases left between them. This CDR3 has 14 amino acids.